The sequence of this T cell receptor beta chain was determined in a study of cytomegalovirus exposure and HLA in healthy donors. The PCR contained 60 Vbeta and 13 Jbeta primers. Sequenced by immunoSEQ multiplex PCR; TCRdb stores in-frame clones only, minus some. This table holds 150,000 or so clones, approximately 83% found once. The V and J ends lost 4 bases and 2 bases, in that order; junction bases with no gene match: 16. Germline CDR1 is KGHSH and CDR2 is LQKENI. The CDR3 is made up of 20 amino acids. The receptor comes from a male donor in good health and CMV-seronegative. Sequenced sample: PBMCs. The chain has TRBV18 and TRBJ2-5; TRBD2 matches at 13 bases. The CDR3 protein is CASSQKQGLAGERRQETQYF. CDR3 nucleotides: TGTGCCAGCTCACAGAAACAAGGACTAGCGGGAGAGAGGCGGCAAGAGACCCAGTACTTC.